The T cell receptor beta chain described here comes from a study of T cell responses to AZD1222 COVID-19 vaccine. Libraries were prepared by immunoSEQ multiplex PCR; TCRdb keeps only in-frame clonotypes and omits some of them. The sample holds roughly 180,000 clones, 80% to 95% seen once. Germline CDR1 is SGHAT and CDR2 is FQNNGV. Trimming cost V 5 bases and J 2 bases, with 7 bases left between them. The CDR3 length is 12 residues. This chain links TRBV11-2 with TRBJ2-7; D is uncertain. This receptor was obtained from an adult who received the AZD1222 COVID-19 vaccine. This specimen consisted of peripheral blood, obtained 28 days after the second AZD1222 dose. In nucleotides, the CDR3 is TGTGCCAGCAGCCCTAGTCCCTACGAGCAGTACTTC. Protein: CASSPSPYEQYF.